This TCR beta chain was sequenced for a study of T cells after yellow fever vaccination. Study findings and constraints: Peak timing came faster in the weaker secondary response, day 5 versus 15.

TCRdb re-called the 5' RACE reads with MiXCR, one entry per CDR3 protein. The sample carries around 50,000 distinct CDR3 sequences, 7% to 8.5% recorded once. This clonotype showed up many times. Its target is unknown. The CDR3 sequence is 16 residues long. CDR1 is MNHEY and CDR2 is SVGAGI in the germline V gene. Deletions cut 2 bases from V and 3 bases from J, with 14 bases between. The TCR comes from a man aged 18 to 30 who received the YFV17D yellow fever vaccine. This chain links TRBV6-5 with TRBJ1-5; D not resolved. This material consisted of CD8+ T cells sorted from PBMCs, taken less than 18 days after the first yellow fever vaccination. The CDR3 nucleotides read TGTGCCAGCAGTTACGGGAGTCCTGGACTCAATCAGCCCCAGCATTTT. Translation gives CASSYGSPGLNQPQHF.